This TCR beta chain came from a study of blood T cell repertoires in COVID-19. Study overall: Samples of COVID-19 (acute and convalescent) were obtained from the United States, Italy and Spain.

The authors' processing: From reference gene primer amplification, estimates of nucleated cell counts were derived. TCRdb keeps only in-frame clones here, not all; method: immunoSEQ multiplex PCR. V and J calls and clone size are those listed in that table; D and trimming were worked out from the DNA. This sample carries about 55,000 clones, around 86% of them seen once, and the ten largest clones take about 10%. Germline loops: CDR1 SGHNT, CDR2 YYREEE (reference sequence). The CDR3 loop spans 13 amino acids. V lost 0 bases and J 2 bases, leaving 5 bases between the germline ends. This chain connects TRBV5-4 to TRBJ2-5, with D uncertain. This clonotype was obtained from a human donor in a cohort sampled during active COVID-19. The sample taken for sequencing was peripheral blood. The CDR3, as DNA: TGTGCCAGCAGCTTGGGACTGCAAGAGACCCAGTACTTC. It encodes CASSLGLQETQYF.